This record looks at one TCR beta chain sequence and its context. This CDR3 has 13 residues. Trimming left V 7 bases short and J 1 base short, with 10 bases between. Germline V gene data show CDR1 as MNHNY and CDR2 as SVGAGI (reference sequence). The sample belongs to a study of T cell changes during pregnancy in multiple sclerosis. Using immunoSEQ multiplex PCR, the repertoire was profiled, and TCRdb retains in-frame clones only, with some absent. The repertoire consists of 70,000 to 85,000 clones, with approximately 90% occurring once and the leading ten covering approximately 1.4%. This TCR was recovered from a female donor with multiple sclerosis, enrolled in a pregnancy study. The source was peripheral blood, collected before pregnancy. V usage is TRBV6-6 and J usage is TRBJ1-2; TRBD1 is a possible D gene (6 bases). The CDR3 DNA reads TGTGCCAGCACCAGGGGCAGTAACTATGGCTACACCTTC. Protein product: CASTRGSNYGYTF.